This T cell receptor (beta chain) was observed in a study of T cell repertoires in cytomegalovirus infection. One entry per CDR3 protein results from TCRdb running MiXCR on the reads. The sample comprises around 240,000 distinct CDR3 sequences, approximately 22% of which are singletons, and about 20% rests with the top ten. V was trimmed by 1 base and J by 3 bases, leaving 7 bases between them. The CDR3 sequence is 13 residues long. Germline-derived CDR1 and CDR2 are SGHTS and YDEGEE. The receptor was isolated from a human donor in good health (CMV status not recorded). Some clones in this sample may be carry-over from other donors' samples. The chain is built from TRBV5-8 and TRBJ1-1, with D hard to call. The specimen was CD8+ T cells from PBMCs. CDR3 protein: CASSLFSDTEAFF. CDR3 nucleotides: TGTGCCAGCAGCTTGTTCTCAGACACTGAAGCTTTCTTT.